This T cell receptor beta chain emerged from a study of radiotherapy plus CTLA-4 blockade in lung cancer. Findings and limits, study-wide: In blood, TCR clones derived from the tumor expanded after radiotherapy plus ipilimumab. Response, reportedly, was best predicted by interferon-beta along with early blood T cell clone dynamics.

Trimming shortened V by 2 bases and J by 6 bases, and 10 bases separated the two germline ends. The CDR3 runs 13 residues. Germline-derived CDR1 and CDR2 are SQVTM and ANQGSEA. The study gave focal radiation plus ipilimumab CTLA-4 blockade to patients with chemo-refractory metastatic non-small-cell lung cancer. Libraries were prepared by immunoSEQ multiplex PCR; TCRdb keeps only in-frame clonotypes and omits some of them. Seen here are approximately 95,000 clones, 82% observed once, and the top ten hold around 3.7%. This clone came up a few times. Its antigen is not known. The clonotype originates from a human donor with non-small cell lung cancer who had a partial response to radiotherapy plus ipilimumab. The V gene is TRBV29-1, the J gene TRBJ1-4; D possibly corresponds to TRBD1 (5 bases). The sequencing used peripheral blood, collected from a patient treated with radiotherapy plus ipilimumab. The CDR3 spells CSVETQGDEKLFF. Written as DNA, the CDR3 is TGCAGCGTTGAAACCCAGGGTGATGAAAAACTGTTTTTT.